A single sample gave rise to the 19 T cell receptor beta chains below, sequenced in a study of blood T cell repertoires in COVID-19. Sequencing used immunoSEQ multiplex PCR; TCRdb keeps in-frame clones, though not all of them. The sample shows approximately 200,000 clones, 87% of them seen only once. The sequencing sample was made of peripheral blood. The receptors come from a man between 60 and 70 years old who had recovered from COVID-19.

This clone was counted once. This chain connects TRBV19 to TRBJ1-1, with TRBD1 as a possible D gene (6 bases). Germline CDR1 LNHDA, CDR2 SQIVND (reference sequence). V shed 10 bases and J shed 13 bases, with 31 bases lying between them. This CDR3 is built from 15 residues. For the CDR3, the DNA is TGTGCCATTAAGACAGGACCCGAGGTGAGGAGGAAGCTTTTCTTT. Its protein is CAIKTGPEVRRKLFF.

The V and J genes are TRBV9 and TRBJ1-1; D unclear. The CDR3 is 13 amino acids. Deletions cut 5 bases from V and 3 bases from J, with 11 bases between. Germline assignment: CDR1 SGDLS and CDR2 YYNGEE. The CDR3 sequence is CASSRREDTEAFF. The CDR3 bases are TGTGCCAGCAGTCGTAGAGAGGACACTGAAGCTTTCTTT. The variable domain in full, completed from reference TRBV9 and TRBJ1-1, reads DSGVTQTPKHLITATGQRVTLRCSPRSGDLSVYWYQQSLDQGLQFLIQYYNGEERAKGNILERFSAQQFPDLHSELNLSSLELGDSALYFCASSRREDTEAFFGQGTRLTVV.

This sequence joins TRBV6-5 and TRBJ1-4; unclear D gene. The germline V gene encodes CDR1 MNHEY and CDR2 SVGAGI. Deletions cut 7 bases from V and 2 bases from J, with 5 bases between. The CDR3 contains 12 residues. The CDR3 reads CASTRTNEKLFF. CDR3 coding DNA: TGTGCCAGCACTAGGACTAATGAAAAACTGTTTTTT.

The chain uses TRBV7-9 and TRBJ2-2; 9 bases are shared with TRBD2. With 5 bases clipped from V and 2 bases from J, the junction kept 9 bases outside the gene matches. This CDR3 is built from 17 residues. Germline loops: CDR1 SEHNR, CDR2 FQNEAQ (reference sequence). This chain's CDR3 is CASSPAGTSHNTGELFF. The CDR3 DNA is TGTGCCAGCAGCCCAGCCGGGACTAGCCATAACACCGGGGAGCTGTTTTTT.

This chain uses TRBV10-3 with TRBJ2-2; 10 bases map to TRBD1. The ends lost 6 bases at V and 1 base at J; junction bases unmatched: 26. CDR1 is ENHRY and CDR2 is SYGVKD in the germline V gene. This CDR3 has 23 amino acids. DNA for the CDR3: TGTGCCATCAGAGAAACCCGGGACAGGGGTAGTAATTTCCCACAGAGGAACACCGGGGAGCTGTTTTTT. It encodes CAIRETRDRGSNFPQRNTGELFF.

The chain employs TRBV6-5 and TRBJ2-1; TRBD1 is a possible D gene (7 bases). Germline V CDR1 and CDR2: MNHEY, SVGAGI. The CDR3 sequence is 15 residues long. V was shortened by 4 bases and J by 3 bases, with 13 bases between the two germline ends. For the CDR3, the DNA is TGTGCCAGCAGTTCAGGAGGGGGCCGCTACAATGAGCAGTTCTTC. Its translation is CASSSGGGRYNEQFF.

With respect to this clone: A junction end diverges from the germline sequence, so it may reflect a read error. V gene TRBV12-3 or TRBV12-4 combines with J gene TRBJ2-5, with TRBD2 identical over 7 bases. CDR3 length: 13 amino acids. The chain's CDR3 is CASRLGAQGRGDF. The CDR3 DNA reads TGTGCCAGCAGGCTAGGAGCCCAGGGACGGGGGGACTTC.

The V and J genes are TRBV9 and TRBJ1-2; 7 bases line up with TRBD1. CDR1 SGDLS and CDR2 YYNGEE come from the germline V gene. The V and J ends lost 0 bases and 3 bases, in that order; junction bases with no gene match: 5. This CDR3 has 15 residues. The CDR3 bases are TGTGCCAGCAGCGTAGAGACAGGGAAGCACTATGGCTACACCTTC. It is translated as CASSVETGKHYGYTF.

This rearrangement joins TRBV11-2 to TRBJ1-6; D call uncertain. V lost 5 bases, J lost 9 bases, and 11 bases lay in between. The length of the CDR3 is 13 residues. Per germline, CDR1 SGHAT and CDR2 FQNNGV. Here the CDR3 DNA reads TGTGCCAGCAGCCCCCATACGAGTTCACCCCTCCACTTT. It translates to CASSPHTSSPLHF.

The rearrangement links TRBV7-7 to TRBJ2-1; perhaps TRBD2 as D (5 bases). Germline CDR1 reads SSHAT; CDR2 reads FNYEAQ (reference sequence). Trimming removed 5 bases at V and 8 bases at J, with 28 bases between. This CDR3 region has 18 residues. In DNA, the CDR3 is TGTGCCAGCAGCCCGCGAACCGGTAGTGGGAGTAGGTTCGATGAGCAGTTCTTC. Its protein product is CASSPRTGSGSRFDEQFF.

The rearrangement joins TRBV6-5 to TRBJ1-2; 11 bases are a match to TRBD1. There are 15 residues in the CDR3. The germline CDR1 and CDR2 sequences are MNHEY and SVGAGI. The junction had 5 bases not matched to a gene; V was cut back by 6 bases and J by 2 bases. The CDR3 protein is CASSRTGGDNYGYTF. The DNA for the CDR3 is TGTGCCAGCAGCCGGACAGGGGGCGACAACTATGGCTACACCTTC.

The genes are TRBV18 and TRBJ2-1; the D gene is possibly TRBD1 (6 bases). Deletions cut 1 base from V and 4 bases from J, with 14 bases between. Germline V gene data show CDR1 as KGHSH and CDR2 as LQKENI. This CDR3 contains 16 residues. This chain's CDR3 is CASSPQGGVVYNEQFF. The DNA of the CDR3 is TGTGCCAGCTCACCACAAGGGGGAGTAGTATACAATGAGCAGTTCTTC.

The chain links TRBV7-3 to TRBJ2-1, with 8 bases fitting TRBD2. Trimming cost V 2 bases and J 7 bases; bases outside gene matches: 25. This CDR3 is built from 21 residues. The V gene's germline CDR1 is SGHTA and CDR2 FQGTGA. The CDR3: CASSLLKRGGAGEVVGNEQFF. Here the CDR3 DNA reads TGTGCCAGCAGCTTATTGAAGAGGGGAGGAGCGGGAGAAGTGGTAGGTAATGAGCAGTTCTTC.

The chain uses TRBV7-2 and TRBJ2-3, with D tentatively TRBD2 (5 bases). The CDR3 is 15 residues long. V was trimmed by 2 bases and J by 4 bases, leaving 13 bases between them. Germline V gene data show CDR1 as SGHTA and CDR2 as FQGNSA. The DNA for the CDR3 is TGTGCCAGCAGCTTATCTCGGGAACTCCCAGATACGCAGTATTTT. It is translated as CASSLSRELPDTQYF.

The genes are TRBV10-3 and TRBJ1-2; D may be TRBD1 (6 bases). Looked up from germline, CDR1 is ENHRY and CDR2 is SYGVKD. Trimming pared 6 bases from V and 3 bases from J, leaving 11 bases between. The CDR3 sequence is 13 residues long. CDR3 bases: TGTGCCATCAGCCTACAGGGAGACTATGGCTACACCTTC. Its protein is CAISLQGDYGYTF.

The chain carries TRBV10-3 and TRBJ1-5; 9 bases align to TRBD1. Germline CDR1 ENHRY, CDR2 SYGVKD. V lost 10 bases to trimming and J lost 1 base; unmatched junction nucleotides: 8. The CDR3 covers 15 residues. The CDR3 here is CATQLGTGSNQPQHF. The CDR3 DNA reads TGTGCCACCCAGTTGGGGACAGGGAGCAATCAGCCCCAGCATTTT.

The rearrangement links TRBV6-5 to TRBJ2-2; no clear D. Germline loops: CDR1 MNHEY, CDR2 SVGAGI. CDR3 size: 14 residues. The V end lost 7 bases, the J end lost 1 base, and 10 bases lay between the germline ends. CDR3 region: CASNNGQNTGELFF. Written as DNA, the CDR3 is TGTGCCAGCAATAATGGGCAGAACACCGGGGAGCTGTTTTTT.

The chain employs TRBV28 and TRBJ2-7; 13 nucleotides align to TRBD2. Germline assignment: CDR1 MDHEN and CDR2 SYDVKM. The V segment lost 5 bases and the J segment 2 bases; nucleotides outside the gene matches: 6. The CDR3 contains 16 residues. CDR3 nucleotide sequence: TGTGCCAGCAGTCCGGGGGGACTAGCGGGAACCTACGAGCAGTACTTC. Its translation is CASSPGGLAGTYEQYF.

The genes are TRBV2 and TRBJ1-5, with D hard to call. CDR1 SNHLY and CDR2 FYNNEI come from the germline V gene. V lost 6 bases, J lost 6 bases, and 12 bases lay in between. The CDR3 consists of 13 residues. The CDR3, as DNA: TGTGCCAGCAGATCGGACTTCCCTCAGCCCCAGCATTTT. It translates to CASRSDFPQPQHF.